Listed here are 5 T cell receptor beta chains from one sample, sequenced in a study of post-analysis software for immune sequencing data. Study-wide results and caveats: When patients were compared with controls, 5 or 6 TRBV segments were more frequent, TRBV5-6, TRBV5-1 and TRBV20-1 among them.

Libraries were made from TCR beta cDNA, and they carried unique molecular identifiers. From the PCR reads, TCRdb called clonotypes with MiXCR, one entry per CDR3 protein. The sample records roughly 800,000 distinct CDR3 sequences, roughly 27% being singletons. These receptors' antigens are unknown. Material: blood. Source of these receptors: a girl aged 10 to 17 with multiple sclerosis.

This clonotype was detected only a few times. The gene calls are TRBV7-2 and TRBJ2-5; D might be TRBD1 or TRBD2, each matching 5 bases. The CDR3 sequence is 14 residues long. V was cut by 0 bases and J by 5 bases, with 10 bases left in between. CDR1 and CDR2 (germline): SGHTA, FQGNSA. Here the CDR3 reads CASSLASGSETQYF. Here the CDR3 DNA reads TGTGCCAGCAGCTTAGCGTCAGGGAGCGAGACCCAGTACTTC.

The chain recombines TRBV3-1 with TRBJ1-2, with TRBD1 matching 7 bases. This CDR3 is 17 amino acids long. V shed 2 bases and J 5 bases; nucleotides not matched to a gene: 14. Germline CDR1 LGHDT, CDR2 YNNKEL (reference sequence). This CDR3 reads CASSQSPGTASNYGYTF. The CDR3 bases are TGTGCCAGCAGCCAATCCCCCGGGACAGCCTCGAATTATGGCTACACCTTC.

CDR3 loop: CASSVDRARGETQYF. CDR3 in DNA: TGTGCCAGCAGCGTAGACAGGGCCCGTGGAGAGACCCAGTACTTC. The rearrangement joins TRBV9 to TRBJ2-5, with TRBD1 as a possible D gene (6 bases). V was pared by 0 bases and J by 4 bases, with 13 bases between. The CDR3 is 15 amino acids. Germline V gene lookup returns CDR1 SGDLS and CDR2 YYNGEE.

In this sample, this clonotype turned up a few times. The V and J genes are TRBV27 and TRBJ1-2; perhaps TRBD1 as D (5 bases). Trimming pared 5 bases from V and 5 bases from J, leaving 12 bases between. Germline V CDR1 and CDR2: MNHEY, SMNVEV (reference sequence). This CDR3 is built from 13 residues. CDR3: CASSPGRIYGYTF. DNA for the CDR3: TGTGCCAGCAGTCCGGGACGGATATATGGCTACACCTTC.

CDR3 nucleotides: TGCAGTGCTAGACAGAGCGGGGGGTCCTACAATGAGCAGTTCTTC. The encoded protein is CSARQSGGSYNEQFF. The chain links TRBV20-1 to TRBJ2-1, with 9 bases aligning to TRBD2. This CDR3 is built from 15 residues. Germline CDR1 DFQATT, CDR2 SNEGSKA (reference sequence). With V trimmed by 2 bases and J by 1 base, 3 bases remained unmatched.